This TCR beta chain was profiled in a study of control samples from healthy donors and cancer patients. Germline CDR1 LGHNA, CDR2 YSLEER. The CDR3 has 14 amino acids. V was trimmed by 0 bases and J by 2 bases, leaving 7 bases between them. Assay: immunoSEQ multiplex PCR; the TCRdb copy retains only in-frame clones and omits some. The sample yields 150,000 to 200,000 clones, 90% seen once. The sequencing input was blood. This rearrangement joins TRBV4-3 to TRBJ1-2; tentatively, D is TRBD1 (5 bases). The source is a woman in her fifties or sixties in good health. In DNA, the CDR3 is TGCGCCAGCAGCCAAGAGCAGGGAAACTATGGCTACACCTTC. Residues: CASSQEQGNYGYTF.